The 23 T cell receptor beta chains given below trace back to one sample, sequenced in a study of early stage breast cancer tumors. The assay was immunoSEQ multiplex PCR, and TCRdb's table has in-frame clones only and misses some. The sample consists of tens of thousands of clones, approximately 79% of them appearing once. The material sequenced was blood. The receptor set was obtained from a person in their sixties with breast cancer.

The J gene is TRBJ1-2, the V gene TRBV29-1; the D is unclear. V shed 2 bases and J shed 4 bases, with 11 bases lying between them. The CDR3 is 13 residues long. Germline V CDR1 and CDR2: SQVTM, ANQGSEA. The DNA for the CDR3 is TGCAGCGTTGAAACCCCCGGAGGCTATGGCTACACCTTC. Translation gives CSVETPGGYGYTF.

The chain recombines TRBV7-8 with TRBJ1-1, with no clear D. Germline CDR1 is SGHVS and CDR2 is FQNEAQ. The ends were cut back, 6 bases at V and 1 base at J, with 9 bases in the middle. CDR3 size: 13 residues. CDR3 bases: TGTGCCAGCAGTCCTCACAAGAACACTGAAGCTTTCTTT. Protein product: CASSPHKNTEAFF.

The rearrangement joins TRBV9 to TRBJ1-2; D gene unclear. The V gene's germline CDR1 is SGDLS and CDR2 YYNGEE. V was trimmed by 3 bases and J by 3 bases, leaving 9 bases between them. CDR3 length: 13 residues. CDR3 in DNA: TGTGCCAGCAGCGCTTCGGTGGACTATGGCTACACCTTC. It codes for CASSASVDYGYTF.

The rearrangement joins TRBV30 to TRBJ1-4; D is unclear. The CDR3 covers 12 residues. CDR1 and CDR2 from the germline V gene are GTSNPN and SVGIG (reference sequence). Trimming pared 5 bases from V and 2 bases from J, leaving 6 bases between. The CDR3: CAWGVTNEKLFF. In nucleotides, the CDR3 is TGTGCCTGGGGGGTGACTAATGAAAAACTGTTTTTT.

The J gene is TRBJ2-3, the V gene TRBV2; TRBD2 is a possible D gene (5 bases). Trimming removed 1 base from V and 4 bases from J, with 9 bases in between. Germline V gives CDR1 SNHLY, CDR2 FYNNEI. The CDR3 contains 14 residues. The CDR3 loop is CASSEVAPADTQYF. The CDR3 nucleotides are TGTGCCAGCAGTGAAGTAGCGCCAGCAGATACGCAGTATTTT.

The genes are TRBV19 and TRBJ1-1; tentatively, D is TRBD1 (6 bases). V lost 5 bases and J lost 1, with 14 bases in between. This CDR3 comprises 15 residues. Germline V gene data show CDR1 as LNHDA and CDR2 as SQIVND (reference sequence). CDR3 sequence: CASSPLQGSNTEAFF. CDR3 coding DNA: TGTGCCAGTAGTCCATTACAGGGATCGAACACTGAAGCTTTCTTT.

V gene TRBV6-5 combines with J gene TRBJ2-7, with D maybe TRBD1 (5 bases). CDR1 MNHEY and CDR2 SVGAGI come from the germline V gene. The CDR3 loop spans 14 amino acids. The V end lost 5 bases, the J end lost 4 bases, and 15 bases lay between the germline ends. CDR3 protein: CASSLTAIQYEQYF. As DNA, the CDR3 is TGTGCCAGCAGTCTGACAGCAATTCAATACGAGCAGTACTTC.

The rearrangement links TRBV6-6 to TRBJ2-1; 10 bases align to TRBD2. In germline, CDR1 is MNHNY, CDR2 SVGAGI (reference sequence). The trim removed 6 bases at V and 7 bases at J, leaving 3 bases unmatched. CDR3 length: 13 amino acids. CDR3 in amino acids: CASRMTSGNEQFF. The CDR3 DNA sequence: TGTGCCAGCAGAATGACTAGCGGGAATGAGCAGTTCTTC.

J is TRBJ1-2 and V is TRBV9, with D unresolved. This CDR3 has 14 amino acids. V lost 0 bases to trimming and J lost 5 bases, with 11 bases between them. The germline V gene encodes CDR1 SGDLS and CDR2 YYNGEE. The CDR3 DNA follows: TGTGCCAGCAGCGTAGGAGGAGGGCAGTATGGCTACACCTTC. As protein: CASSVGGGQYGYTF.

This clone was found once. This CDR3 reads CASSPTGSRDYGYTF. CDR3 DNA: TGTGCCAGCAGCCCCACGGGAAGCAGGGACTATGGCTACACCTTC. V and J are TRBV7-2 and TRBJ1-2, with D maybe TRBD1 (5 bases). The germline V gene encodes CDR1 SGHTA and CDR2 FQGNSA. V lost 5 bases and J 3 bases, leaving 16 bases between the germline ends. This CDR3 spans 15 amino acids.

The chain carries TRBV18 and TRBJ2-1, with 7 bases lining up with TRBD2. Germline-derived CDR1 and CDR2 are KGHSH and LQKENI. There are 13 residues in the CDR3. J was trimmed by 12 bases and V by 3 bases; bases with no gene match: 8. The CDR3 loop reads CASSPARGNGQFF. In DNA, the CDR3 is TGTGCCAGCTCACCGGCGCGGGGGAACGGGCAGTTCTTC.

V and J are TRBV13 and TRBJ2-7, with 8 bases fitting TRBD1. Germline V lookup: CDR1 PRHDT, CDR2 FYEKMQ (reference sequence). The CDR3 extends over 18 amino acids. V lost 1 base to trimming and J lost 5 bases; unmatched junction nucleotides: 16. The DNA of the CDR3 is TGTGCCAGCAGCTTAGCCAAGACAGGGGCGATGTTCTTCAACGAGCAGTACTTC. This translates into CASSLAKTGAMFFNEQYF.

V gene TRBV11-2 combines with J gene TRBJ2-7; no definite D call. The CDR3 loop spans 12 amino acids. CDR1 and CDR2 from the germline V gene are SGHAT and FQNNGV. The V and J ends lost 5 bases and 4 bases respectively, with 9 bases between them. DNA of the CDR3: TGTGCCAGCAGCCACACCCTTTACGAGCAGTACTTC. This sequence encodes CASSHTLYEQYF.

V usage is TRBV7-2 and J usage is TRBJ2-7, with a weak D call TRBD1 (6 bases). CDR1 and CDR2 (germline): SGHTA, FQGNSA. The CDR3 has 15 amino acids. The V end was cut by 5 bases, the J end by 0 bases, with 14 bases between. CDR3 protein: CASSDRGQLSYEQYF. CDR3 bases: TGTGCCAGCAGCGACCGTGGACAGCTCTCCTACGAGCAGTACTTC. The entire variable domain, with the rest obtained from reference TRBV7-2 and TRBJ2-7, is as follows: GAGVSQSPSNKVTEKGKDVELRCDPISGHTALYWYRQSLGQGLEFLIYFQGNSAPDKSGLPSDRFSAERTGGSVSTLTIQRTQQEDSAVYLCASSDRGQLSYEQYFGPGTRLTVT.

This rearrangement joins TRBV5-4 to TRBJ2-5; D ambiguous. Germline CDR1 and CDR2: SGHNT and YYREEE (reference sequence). The CDR3 covers 13 residues. Trimming pared 2 bases from V and 5 bases from J, leaving 10 bases between. CDR3 amino acids: CASSLGPTETQYF. The DNA for the CDR3 is TGTGCCAGCAGCTTAGGCCCTACCGAGACCCAGTACTTC. The variable domain in full, completed from reference TRBV5-4 and TRBJ2-5, reads ETGVTQSPTHLIKTRGQQVTLRCSSQSGHNTVSWYQQALGQGPQFIFQYYREEENGRGNFPPRFSGLQFPNYSSELNVNALELDDSALYLCASSLGPTETQYFGPGTRLLVL.

This sequence joins TRBV19 and TRBJ2-1; 8 bases line up with TRBD1. Germline V gene lookup returns CDR1 LNHDA and CDR2 SQIVND (reference sequence). The CDR3 is 16 amino acids. Trimming cost V 5 bases and J 8 bases; bases outside gene matches: 14. The CDR3 sequence: CASSSGTGVLADEQFF. As DNA, the CDR3 is TGTGCCAGTAGTTCAGGGACAGGCGTACTCGCGGATGAGCAGTTCTTC.

CDR3 DNA: TGTGCCAGCAGTCGACTTGGCGGGGGAGAGACCCAGTACTTC. This gives the protein CASSRLGGGETQYF. This chain joins TRBV27 and TRBJ2-5, with TRBD2 matching over 7 bases. V shed 5 bases, J shed 4 bases, and the junction held 7 bases outside the gene matches. In germline, CDR1 is MNHEY, CDR2 SMNVEV (reference sequence). The length of the CDR3 is 14 residues.

This chain uses TRBV28 with TRBJ1-2; no firm D call. The V end lost 6 bases, the J end lost 3 bases, and 8 bases lay between the germline ends. Germline V gene lookup returns CDR1 MDHEN and CDR2 SYDVKM. This CDR3 spans 12 amino acids. The CDR3 is CASRPVYYGYTF. The DNA of the CDR3 is TGTGCCAGCAGACCCGTATACTATGGCTACACCTTC.

The chain employs TRBV11-3 and TRBJ2-5, with D tentatively TRBD2 (5 bases). CDR3 length: 13 residues. The V end was cut by 1 base, the J end by 4 bases, with 7 bases between. Germline V gene lookup returns CDR1 SGHNT and CDR2 YENEEA. The CDR3 DNA reads as TGTGCCAGCAGCTTAGTCCGGGGAGAGACCCAGTACTTC. It yields the protein CASSLVRGETQYF.

The V and J genes are TRBV7-2 and TRBJ2-2; no clear D gene. This CDR3 has 15 residues. Germline V gene sequence: CDR1 SGHTA, CDR2 FQGNSA. The V end lost 0 bases, the J end lost 0 bases, and 5 bases lay between the germline ends. CDR3 amino acids: CASSLAAANTGELFF. The DNA of the CDR3 is TGTGCCAGCAGCTTAGCGGCCGCGAACACCGGGGAGCTGTTTTTT.

J is TRBJ2-7 and V is TRBV7-2; a weak D match, TRBD1 (6 bases). CDR3 length equals 14 residues. Germline V gives CDR1 SGHTA, CDR2 FQGNSA. Between the trimmed V and J ends, which lost 5 bases and 6 bases, there was a span of 17 bases. CDR3 bases: TGTGCCAGCAGCGGAAGGACTGGGGGCGCCGAGCAGTACTTC. Its protein is CASSGRTGGAEQYF. Filled out from reference TRBV7-2 and TRBJ2-7, the complete variable domain reads GAGVSQSPSNKVTEKGKDVELRCDPISGHTALYWYRQSLGQGLEFLIYFQGNSAPDKSGLPSDRFSAERTGGSVSTLTIQRTQQEDSAVYLCASSGRTGGAEQYFGPGTRLTVT.

The chain uses TRBV28 and TRBJ1-2; D possibly corresponds to TRBD1 (5 bases). The germline V gene has CDR1 MDHEN and CDR2 SYDVKM. Trimming cost V 7 bases and J 8 bases, with 20 bases left between them. The CDR3 consists of 14 residues. CDR3 loop: CASNSRAGLEGYTF. DNA of the CDR3: TGTGCCAGCAACTCCAGGGCGGGTCTAGAGGGCTACACCTTC.

This sequence joins TRBV7-2 and TRBJ1-1; D not resolved. In germline, CDR1 is SGHTA, CDR2 FQGNSA. The CDR3 covers 14 residues. Trimming shortened V by 4 bases and J by 1 base, and 10 bases separated the two germline ends. The DNA of the CDR3 is TGTGCCAGCAGCTCCCGACCCCAGAACACTGAAGCTTTCTTT. Encoded protein: CASSSRPQNTEAFF.